The 4 T cell receptor beta chains presented below share a single source sample, sequenced in a study of blood T cell repertoires in COVID-19. Profiled with immunoSEQ multiplex PCR; TCRdb holds only in-frame clones, not every one. The profile shows 150,000 to 200,000 clones, 84% of them singletons. Specimen: peripheral blood. All receptors come from a woman in her 70s with COVID-19, enrolled during active disease.

The CDR3 DNA is TGTGCCAGTAGTCACACAGATACGCAGTATTTT. Translated, it gives CASSHTDTQYF. The chain combines TRBV19 with TRBJ2-3; D call uncertain. This CDR3 spans 11 amino acids. In germline, CDR1 is LNHDA, CDR2 SQIVND (reference sequence). Trimming took 5 bases from V and 2 from J, leaving 2 bases between them. Drawing the rest from reference TRBV19 and TRBJ2-3, the complete variable domain is DGGITQSPKYLFRKEGQNVTLSCEQNLNHDAMYWYRQDPGQGLRLIYYSQIVNDFQKGDIAEGYSVSREKKESFPLTVTSAQKNPTAFYLCASSHTDTQYFGPGTRLTVL.

This clone was picked up one time. The chain carries TRBV11-2 and TRBJ1-1, with D perhaps matching TRBD1 (6 bases). The CDR3 length is 14 residues. Trimming cost V 5 bases and J 7 bases, with 17 bases left between them. The germline V gene has CDR1 SGHAT and CDR2 FQNNGV. This chain's CDR3 is CASSPRRQGIEAFF. CDR3 coding DNA: TGTGCCAGCAGCCCCCGCCGGCAGGGGATTGAAGCTTTCTTT.

J is TRBJ2-6 and V is TRBV5-1; 11 positions agree with TRBD2. The trim removed 4 bases at V and 0 bases at J, leaving 3 bases unmatched. CDR1 is SGHRS, CDR2 YFSETQ, per germline. The CDR3 has 17 residues. The CDR3 sequence is CASSDTSGGSGANVLTF. The DNA of the CDR3 is TGCGCCAGCAGCGATACTAGCGGGGGCTCTGGGGCCAACGTCCTGACTTTC.

This clone was detected a few times. V usage is TRBV11-2 and J usage is TRBJ2-5; 7 bases agree with TRBD1. This CDR3 is 13 amino acids long. V dropped 5 bases and J dropped 4; count of bases not matched to a gene: 4. Germline CDR1 SGHAT, CDR2 FQNNGV. The CDR3 DNA reads TGTGCCAGCAGCGCAGACAGGGTAGAGACCCAGTACTTC. Its translation is CASSADRVETQYF.